This record looks at one T cell receptor (beta chain) sequence and its context. Its antigen is not known. Researchers ran the PCR with 60 Vbeta and 13 Jbeta primers. This table comes from immunoSEQ multiplex PCR, and its TCRdb copy is limited to in-frame clones, with some not included. The record lists roughly 100,000 clones, of which the ten most abundant hold around 3.2%. The CDR3 runs to 16 residues. The germline gives CDR1 MNHNS, CDR2 SASEGT. After removal of 4 bases from V and 0 bases from J, the junction contained 3 bases not matched to a gene. This specimen comes from a study of cytomegalovirus exposure and HLA in healthy donors. The wider study: Prior work identified around 120 million unique TCR beta sequences in some 180 million T cells. Broader study findings: CMV serostatus alone was available as immune exposure information. Most of the TCR beta V segments (in an earlier analysis) were productive either about 87% or about 30% of the time. Cytomegalovirus association was assigned to more than 150 TCR beta chains.

V is TRBV6-1 and J is TRBJ2-3, with 11 bases lining up with TRBD2. This TCR came from a middle-aged man in good health and CMV-seronegative. The sequencing sample was made of PBMCs. CDR3 sequence (DNA): TGTGCCAGCAGTGGGGGACTAGCGGTAAGCACAGATACGCAGTATTTT. It specifies CASSGGLAVSTDTQYF.